The next 24 T cell receptor beta chains were all read from a single sample in a study of TIL therapy for anti-PD-1-resistant metastatic lung cancer. As for time point: pre-treatment sample, taken before nivolumab and TIL therapy. This was the immunoSEQ v3 assay. Profiled with immunoSEQ multiplex PCR; TCRdb holds only in-frame clones, not every one. The top ten hold approximately 3% of the sample, which has approximately 60,000 clones, over 75% seen once. Here the sequenced sample was blood, taken at baseline. These TCRs come from a person aged 25-85 years with non-small cell lung cancer.

The gene calls are TRBV7-9 and TRBJ1-1; tentatively, D is TRBD1 (5 bases). CDR3 length: 13 amino acids. Germline CDR1 reads SEHNR; CDR2 reads FQNEAQ (reference sequence). The V gene lost 7 bases and the J gene lost 1 base, with 10 bases spanning the gap. CDR3 sequence (DNA): TGTGCCAGCACCCCACAGGCGAACACTGAAGCTTTCTTT. This encodes CASTPQANTEAFF.

The chain is built from TRBV7-3 and TRBJ1-2; 8 bases map to TRBD1. V lost 5 bases and J lost 7; bases outside the gene matches: 6. The germline CDR1 and CDR2 sequences are SGHTA and FQGTGA. The CDR3 is made up of 13 amino acids. The CDR3 loop is CASSDRGGFGYTF. The CDR3 coding sequence is TGTGCCAGCAGCGACAGGGGAGGGTTTGGCTACACCTTC.

The chain has TRBV3-1 (or the pseudogene TRBV3-2) and TRBJ2-1, with 7 bases identical to TRBD1. V dropped 5 bases and J dropped 8; count of bases not matched to a gene: 12. CDR1 and CDR2 from the germline V gene are LGHDT and YNNKEL (reference sequence). The CDR3 sequence is 15 residues long. In nucleotides, the CDR3 is TGTGCCAGCAGCGCGAGACAGGGCTTAGGGGATGAGCAGTTCTTC. This encodes CASSARQGLGDEQFF.

This clone has a single count. The chain couples TRBV4-2 to TRBJ2-7; D may be TRBD1 or TRBD2 (6 bases each). The V and J ends lost 4 bases and 3 bases respectively, with 16 bases between them. CDR3 length: 15 residues. CDR1 is LGHNA and CDR2 is YNFKEQ in the germline V gene. Here the CDR3 reads CASSPGMGGSYEQYF. CDR3 nucleotides: TGTGCCAGCAGCCCGGGTATGGGGGGCAGCTACGAGCAGTACTTC.

The rearrangement joins TRBV5-1 to TRBJ1-5, with D possibly matching TRBD1 (6 bases). The length of the CDR3 is 15 residues. V lost 1 base, J lost 5 bases, and 13 bases lay in between. Germline CDR1 is SGHRS and CDR2 is YFSETQ. CDR3 region: CASSLWGGRDQPQHF. The DNA for the CDR3 is TGCGCCAGCAGCTTGTGGGGGGGCAGGGATCAGCCCCAGCATTTT.

This clone was counted a single time. The chain combines TRBV12-5 with TRBJ2-2, with 12 bases lining up with TRBD1. The CDR3 runs 20 residues. From germline, CDR1 is LGHNT and CDR2 FRNRAP. The V and J ends lost 2 bases and 2 bases, in that order; junction bases with no gene match: 12. CDR3 in amino acids: CASGLPLGDRGHVNTGELFF. The CDR3 DNA follows: TGTGCTAGTGGTTTGCCCCTGGGGGACAGGGGGCACGTAAACACCGGGGAGCTGTTTTTT.

The V gene is TRBV6-2 or TRBV6-3, the J gene TRBJ2-7; TRBD1 matches 7 bases. Germline trimming cut 4 bases from V and 3 bases from J; bases unmatched to any gene: 9. CDR1 and CDR2 (germline): MNHEY, SVGEGT. The CDR3 is 15 amino acids. This chain's CDR3 is CASSSNRGSGYEQYF. DNA for the CDR3: TGTGCCAGCAGTTCCAACAGGGGATCAGGCTACGAGCAGTACTTC.

The V gene is TRBV6-2 or TRBV6-3, the J gene TRBJ1-2; D call uncertain. The V end lost 7 bases, the J end lost 1 base, and 22 bases lay between the germline ends. This CDR3 comprises 17 residues. The germline V gene encodes CDR1 MNHEY and CDR2 SVGEGT. CDR3 in amino acids: CASNPVGGVEGNYGYTF. The CDR3 DNA reads as TGTGCCAGCAACCCCGTTGGTGGGGTTGAGGGTAACTATGGCTACACCTTC.

The chain couples TRBV9 to TRBJ2-3, with 13 nucleotides matching TRBD2. Germline lookup yields CDR1 SGDLS and CDR2 YYNGEE. Losses at the gene ends were 2 bases for V and 3 bases for J; bases not matched to a gene: 12. CDR3 length equals 19 residues. This CDR3 reads CASSVPLAGGPFWTDTQYF. The CDR3 DNA follows: TGTGCCAGCAGCGTCCCACTAGCGGGGGGGCCTTTTTGGACAGATACGCAGTATTTT. Combining the CDR3 with reference TRBV9 and TRBJ2-3 gives the whole variable domain DSGVTQTPKHLITATGQRVTLRCSPRSGDLSVYWYQQSLDQGLQFLIQYYNGEERAKGNILERFSAQQFPDLHSELNLSSLELGDSALYFCASSVPLAGGPFWTDTQYFGPGTRLTVL.

V is TRBV4-3 and J is TRBJ2-7; 9 bases align to TRBD2. The J call could be wrong; TRBJ2-1 is a better fit for the DNA end. This CDR3 has 17 residues. Germline V lookup: CDR1 LGHNA, CDR2 YSLEER. The CDR3 is CASSQDYGTSTYNEQFF. The CDR3 region has the DNA TGCGCCAGCAGCCAAGATTACGGGACTAGCACATACAATGAGCAGTTCTTC.

The J gene is TRBJ1-1, the V gene TRBV18; 7 bases are shared with TRBD1. The CDR3 has 14 amino acids. V was clipped by 4 bases and J by 1 base; unmatched bases: 3. Per germline, CDR1 KGHSH and CDR2 LQKENI. The CDR3 DNA reads as TGTGCCAGCTCACTGACAGGGCCGAACACTGAAGCTTTCTTT. Translating it yields CASSLTGPNTEAFF.

The rearrangement links TRBV6-5 to TRBJ2-2, with 8 bases identical to TRBD1. Germline V CDR1 and CDR2: MNHEY, SVGAGI. CDR3 size: 15 residues. V lost 6 bases, J lost 2 bases, and 5 bases stayed unmatched. The CDR3, as DNA: TGTGCCAGCAGCTCGACAGGGGTTAACACCGGGGAGCTGTTTTTT. Protein sequence: CASSSTGVNTGELFF.

J is TRBJ1-5 and V is TRBV27, with 9 bases that match TRBD1. CDR1 and CDR2 from the germline V gene are MNHEY and SMNVEV (reference sequence). The ends lost 2 bases at V and 6 bases at J; junction bases unmatched: 5. The CDR3 spans 15 residues. The CDR3 region has the DNA TGTGCCAGCAGTTTAGCGACAGGGGGTACTCAGCCCCAGCATTTT. Translating gives CASSLATGGTQPQHF.

The genes are TRBV11-2 and TRBJ2-5; TRBD2 agrees at 11 bases. This CDR3 is built from 16 residues. With V trimmed by 1 base and J by 5 bases, 6 bases remained unmatched. Germline V lookup: CDR1 SGHAT, CDR2 FQNNGV. CDR3 loop: CASSLVSSGGFETQYF. In DNA form, the CDR3 reads TGTGCCAGCAGCTTAGTGTCTAGCGGGGGGTTTGAGACCCAGTACTTC.

This clone appeared once. V and J are TRBV7-8 and TRBJ1-6, with D perhaps TRBD1 (6 bases). This CDR3 region has 14 residues. Trimming removed 4 bases from V and 6 bases from J, with 10 bases in between. Germline V lookup: CDR1 SGHVS, CDR2 FQNEAQ. CDR3: CASSWEQGNSPLHF. In DNA, the CDR3 is TGTGCCAGCAGCTGGGAACAGGGTAATTCACCCCTCCACTTT.

This clone was counted only a few times. V is TRBV18 and J is TRBJ2-1, with 12 bases that match TRBD2. With V trimmed by 6 bases and J by 8 bases, 8 bases remained unmatched. The germline V gene has CDR1 KGHSH and CDR2 LQKENI. CDR3 length: 15 residues. The CDR3 bases are TGTGCCAGCTCTCTAGCGGGAGGGCCGGTCGATGAGCAGTTCTTC. It specifies CASSLAGGPVDEQFF.

The rearrangement uses TRBV6-5 and TRBJ2-3; TRBD1 matches at 9 bases. Trimming removed 4 bases from V and 4 bases from J; junction bases left unmatched: 9. Looked up from germline, CDR1 is MNHEY and CDR2 is SVGAGI. This CDR3 region has 16 residues. CDR3 protein: CASSSGTGLFADTQYF. The CDR3 DNA is TGTGCCAGCAGTTCCGGGACAGGGTTATTCGCAGATACGCAGTATTTT.

This sequence joins TRBV6-5 and TRBJ1-4; D is uncertain. Trimming removed 0 bases from V and 6 bases from J, with 5 bases in between. Germline V gene lookup returns CDR1 MNHEY and CDR2 SVGAGI. CDR3 length: 13 amino acids. The CDR3 protein is CASSYSGYEKLFF. CDR3 nucleotide sequence: TGTGCCAGCAGTTACTCAGGGTATGAAAAACTGTTTTTT.

This chain links TRBV5-1 with TRBJ1-6, with 7 nucleotides matching TRBD1. This CDR3 contains 15 residues. Losses at the gene ends were 4 bases for V and 2 bases for J; bases not matched to a gene: 3. Germline V CDR1 and CDR2: SGHRS, YFSETQ. The CDR3 reads CASSLGQAYNSPLHF. CDR3 nucleotide sequence: TGCGCCAGCAGCCTCGGACAGGCCTATAATTCACCCCTCCACTTT.

Regarding this clone: Other DNA sequences in the same sample also yield this CDR3. The chain employs TRBV28 and TRBJ2-7, with unresolved D. Germline-derived CDR1 and CDR2 are MDHEN and SYDVKM. V dropped 5 bases and J dropped 0 bases, with 5 bases sitting between them. This CDR3 region has 12 residues. CDR3 DNA: TGTGCCAGCAGTCTTTCCTCCTACGAGCAGTACTTC. Translation: CASSLSSYEQYF. Full variable domain (rest looked up from reference TRBV28 and TRBJ2-7): DVKVTQSSRYLVKRTGEKVFLECVQDMDHENMFWYRQDPGLGLRLIYFSYDVKMKEKGDIPEGYSVSREKKERFSLILESASTNQTSMYLCASSLSSYEQYFGPGTRLTVT.

V and J are TRBV6-5 and TRBJ2-5, with 7 bases fitting TRBD2. The CDR3 extends over 14 amino acids. Losses at the gene ends were 4 bases for V and 4 bases for J; bases not matched to a gene: 6. Germline-derived CDR1 and CDR2 are MNHEY and SVGAGI. The CDR3 here is CASSWGEGRETQYF. The CDR3 bases are TGTGCCAGCAGTTGGGGGGAGGGAAGAGAGACCCAGTACTTC.

This clone was counted a single time. The chain carries TRBV29-1 and TRBJ2-3, with 10 positions matching TRBD1. The CDR3 is made up of 14 amino acids. The germline CDR1 and CDR2 sequences are SQVTM and ANQGSEA. V dropped 3 bases and J dropped 4; count of bases not matched to a gene: 4. The DNA for the CDR3 is TGCAGCGTTGATCTGGACAGGGGGTCAGATACGCAGTATTTT. It specifies CSVDLDRGSDTQYF.

The gene calls are TRBV5-1 and TRBJ2-3; 8 positions match TRBD1. Germline loops: CDR1 SGHRS, CDR2 YFSETQ. Trimming removed 7 bases from V and 4 bases from J; junction bases left unmatched: 11. The CDR3 length is 15 residues. The CDR3 coding sequence is TGCGCCAGCTCGAAAAGGACAGGGATCTCAGATACGCAGTATTTT. It yields the protein CASSKRTGISDTQYF.

The rearrangement uses TRBV30 and TRBJ1-3; no reliable D call. CDR3 length equals 12 residues. Germline CDR1 is GTSNPN and CDR2 is SVGIG (reference sequence). With 7 bases removed from V and 1 base from J, the gap between germline ends came to 8 bases. Here the CDR3 reads CASMGSGNTIYF. The CDR3 DNA is TGTGCCTCTATGGGGTCTGGAAACACCATATATTTT. The full variable domain, rest sourced from reference TRBV30 and TRBJ1-3, is SQTIHQWPATLVQPVGSPLSLECTVEGTSNPNLYWYRQAAGRGLQLLFYSVGIGQISSEVPQNLSASRPQDRQFILSSKKLLLSDSGFYLCASMGSGNTIYFGEGSWLTVV.